The entry below describes one T cell receptor beta chain. The antigen is undetermined. The libraries were made with immunoSEQ version 4 in survey mode. Repertoires were generated with immunoSEQ multiplex PCR, while TCRdb's copy carries only in-frame clones and drops some. The profile shows about 51,000 clones, around 90% of them singletons. These data originate in a study of persistence of HIV-infected CD4 T cells. Study details: Suppressive ART had lasted a median of roughly eight years. Up to roughly 180 mL blood was drawn at multiple time points; two donors had single-time leukapheresis.

Cells were stimulated nonspecifically with anti-CD3/anti-CD28 magnetic beads. Responding CD4+ T cells were sorted by upregulation of both CD40 ligand and CD69. Before stimulation, PBMCs underwent CD8+ T cell depletion. The sequence derives from an adult woman with HIV who was CMV-seropositive. This material consisted of CD4+ T cells sorted from PBMCs after roughly 20-hour stimulation, taken from a patient who received antiretroviral therapy.

The CDR3 nucleotides read TGTGCCAGCAGTTTACTAGGGGAGCAGTACTTC. Translating it yields CASSLLGEQYF. This chain joins TRBV28 and TRBJ2-7; D is unclear. The CDR3 is 11 amino acids. V lost 2 bases, J lost 7 bases, and 6 bases lay in between. Germline CDR1 reads MDHEN; CDR2 reads SYDVKM.